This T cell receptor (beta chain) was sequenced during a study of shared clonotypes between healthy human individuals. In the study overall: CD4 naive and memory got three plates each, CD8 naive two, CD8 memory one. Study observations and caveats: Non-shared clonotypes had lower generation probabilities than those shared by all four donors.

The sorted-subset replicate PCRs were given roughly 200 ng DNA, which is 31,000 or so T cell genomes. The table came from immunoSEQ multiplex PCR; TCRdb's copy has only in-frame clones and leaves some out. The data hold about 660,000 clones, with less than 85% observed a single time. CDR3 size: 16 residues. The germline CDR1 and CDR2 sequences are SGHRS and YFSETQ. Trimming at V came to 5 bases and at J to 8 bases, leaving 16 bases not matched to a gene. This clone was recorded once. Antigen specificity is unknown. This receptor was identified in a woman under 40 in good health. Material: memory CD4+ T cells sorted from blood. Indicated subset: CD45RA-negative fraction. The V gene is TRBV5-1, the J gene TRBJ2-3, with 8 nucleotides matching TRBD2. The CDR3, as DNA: TGCGCCAGCAGTTCGACCTCCGGGAGGGCGGCGGGTACGCAGTATTTT. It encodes CASSSTSGRAAGTQYF.